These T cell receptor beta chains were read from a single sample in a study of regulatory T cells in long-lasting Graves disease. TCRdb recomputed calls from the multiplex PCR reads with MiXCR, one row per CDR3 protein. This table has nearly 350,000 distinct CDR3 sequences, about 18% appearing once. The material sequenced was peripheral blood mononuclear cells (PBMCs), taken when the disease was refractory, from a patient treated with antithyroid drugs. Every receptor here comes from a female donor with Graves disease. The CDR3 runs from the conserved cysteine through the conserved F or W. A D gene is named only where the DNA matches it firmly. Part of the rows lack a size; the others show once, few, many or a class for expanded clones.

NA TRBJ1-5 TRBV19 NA TGTGCCAGTAGTATGGTCTGGGCAGGGGTCAATCAGCCCCAGCATTTT CASSMVWAGVNQPQHF
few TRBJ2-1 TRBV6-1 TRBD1 TGTGCCAGCAGCCTCATAGGGGGCGCATTCAATGAGCAGTTCTTC CASSLIGGAFNEQFF
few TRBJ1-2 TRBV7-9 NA TGTGCCAGCAGCTCACCTGAACGAAGGCCGAACTATGGCTACACCTTC CASSSPERRPNYGYTF
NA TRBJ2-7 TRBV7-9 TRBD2 TGTGCCAGCAGCACTGCAAGGACTAGCGGGATCTACGAGCAGTACTTC CASSTARTSGIYEQYF
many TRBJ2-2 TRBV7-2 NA TGTGCCAGCAGCTCCAAGCGCGGGGTGAACACCGGGGAGCTGTTTTTT CASSSKRGVNTGELFF
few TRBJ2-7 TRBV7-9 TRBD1 TGTGCCAGCAGCTCCCGGGACAGGACCTACGAGCAGTACTTC CASSSRDRTYEQYF
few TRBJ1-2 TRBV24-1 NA TGTGCCACCAGTGATGGGTCCTTTGGCTACACCTTC CATSDGSFGYTF
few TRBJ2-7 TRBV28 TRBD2 TGTGCCAGCAACCCCGGGAGCTTTCCGGGACTAGCGGGAGAGAGGGGCCCCTACGAGCAGTACTTC CASNPGSFPGLAGERGPYEQYF
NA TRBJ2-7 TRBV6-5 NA TGTGCCAGCAGTTACCCTCTTGTGGGCCTAGGCTCCTACGAGCAGTACTTC CASSYPLVGLGSYEQYF
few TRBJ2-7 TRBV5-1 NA TGCGCCAGCGGCCGACAGAACTCCTACGAGCAGTACTTC CASGRQNSYEQYF
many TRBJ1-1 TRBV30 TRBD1 TGTGCCTGGAGTCTTAGACAGGGTAATTGGAACACTGAAGCTTTCTTT CAWSLRQGNWNTEAFF
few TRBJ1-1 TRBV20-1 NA TGCAGTGCTAGAGAGGCAGGGCTGATAGATACTGAAGCTTTCTTT CSAREAGLIDTEAFF
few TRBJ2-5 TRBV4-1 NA TGCGCCAGCAGCCAACTGGGGCTAAGGGAGGAGACCCAGTACTTC CASSQLGLREETQYF
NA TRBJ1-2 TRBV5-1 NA TGCGCCAGCAGCTCGTCAGGGGAGTTGGGCTACACCTTC CASSSSGELGYTF
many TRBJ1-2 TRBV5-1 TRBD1 TGCGCCAGCAGCTTGGCCGGACAGGGGGAGGCTGGCTACACCTTC CASSLAGQGEAGYTF
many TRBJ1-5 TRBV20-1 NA TGCAGTGCTAGAGGAGACAATCAGCCCCAGCATTTT CSARGDNQPQHF
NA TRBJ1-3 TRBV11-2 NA TGTGCCAGCCGACAGATCTCTGGAAACACCATATATTTT CASRQISGNTIYF
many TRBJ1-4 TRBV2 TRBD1 TGTGCCACCCGACAGGGTAATGAAAAACTGTTTTTT CATRQGNEKLFF
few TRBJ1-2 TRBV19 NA TGTGCCAGTAGCCCGGGTCAGTTTTTCAACTATGGCTACACCTTC CASSPGQFFNYGYTF
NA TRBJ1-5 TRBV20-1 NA TGCAGTGCTAGAGAGACGGGGGCTAGCAATCAGCCCCAGCATTTT CSARETGASNQPQHF